The 17 T cell receptor beta chains below were found in one sample sequenced in a study of shared clonotypes between healthy human individuals. Clones were sequenced by immunoSEQ multiplex PCR, and TCRdb holds only the in-frame ones, with some missing. Counted here are 850,000 to 1,200,000 clones, roughly 70% occurring once; the ten biggest clones make up nearly 1.5%. Material: memory CD4+ T cells sorted from blood. Subset of the sample: CD45RA-negative fraction. The receptor source for this set is a man aged 18 to 30 in good health.

The chain recombines TRBV5-4 with TRBJ2-2; D is undetermined. Germline V gene sequence: CDR1 SGHNT, CDR2 YYREEE (reference sequence). CDR3 length: 16 amino acids. V was trimmed by 4 bases and J by 4 bases, leaving 17 bases between them. The CDR3 here is CASSGMIGDLTGELFF. CDR3 coding DNA: TGTGCCAGCAGCGGCATGATTGGAGACCTCACCGGGGAGCTGTTTTTT.

A single count supports this clone. V is TRBV6-1 and J is TRBJ1-5; no definite D call. V lost 1 base, J lost 0 bases, and 10 bases lay in between. The CDR3 length is 16 residues. Looked up from germline, CDR1 is MNHNS and CDR2 is SASEGT. The CDR3 loop is CASSEGTVFSNQPQHF. The CDR3 region has the DNA TGTGCCAGCAGTGAAGGTACTGTTTTTAGCAATCAGCCCCAGCATTTT.

There are a few counts of this clone. This chain uses TRBV19 with TRBJ1-1, with D perhaps matching TRBD1 (5 bases). Per germline, CDR1 LNHDA and CDR2 SQIVND (reference sequence). V was shortened by 4 bases and J by 1 base, with 7 bases between the two germline ends. This CDR3 comprises 13 residues. The CDR3 sequence is CASSTGQNTEAFF. CDR3 nucleotide sequence: TGTGCCAGTAGTACAGGACAGAACACTGAAGCTTTCTTT. Combining the CDR3 with reference TRBV19 and TRBJ1-1 gives the whole variable domain DGGITQSPKYLFRKEGQNVTLSCEQNLNHDAMYWYRQDPGQGLRLIYYSQIVNDFQKGDIAEGYSVSREKKESFPLTVTSAQKNPTAFYLCASSTGQNTEAFFGQGTRLTVV.

The CDR3 spells CASSPLGQGARETQYF. The CDR3 nucleotides are TGTGCCAGCTCACCACTCGGACAGGGGGCGCGGGAGACCCAGTACTTC. The genes are TRBV18 and TRBJ2-5; 11 bases line up with TRBD1. Trimming took 1 base from V and 5 from J; bases not matched to a gene: 6. The V gene's germline CDR1 is KGHSH and CDR2 LQKENI. The CDR3 covers 16 residues.

The V call is TRBV4-2, the J call TRBJ1-1, with D uncertain. The CDR3 extends over 13 amino acids. V lost 6 bases to trimming and J lost 4 bases, with 12 bases between them. CDR1 LGHNA and CDR2 YNFKEQ come from the germline V gene. The CDR3 loop is CASRSRGVTEAFF. CDR3 sequence (DNA): TGTGCCAGCAGATCCCGCGGTGTCACTGAAGCTTTCTTT.

This chain joins TRBV6-1 and TRBJ2-7; 14 bases match TRBD2. The V segment lost 4 bases and the J segment 3 bases; nucleotides outside the gene matches: 5. CDR3 length: 16 amino acids. Germline V CDR1 and CDR2: MNHNS, SASEGT. DNA of the CDR3: TGTGCCAGCAGTGGACTAGCGGGAGGGCACGGCTACGAGCAGTACTTC. Translated, it gives CASSGLAGGHGYEQYF.

The chain has TRBV25-1 and TRBJ2-1, with 7 bases matching TRBD2. CDR1 is MGHDK and CDR2 is SYGVNS in the germline V gene. Trimming at V came to 3 bases and at J to 9 bases, leaving 8 bases not matched to a gene. CDR3 size: 14 residues. CDR3: CASSEPGLGSEQFF. Here the CDR3 DNA reads TGTGCCAGCAGTGAGCCCGGACTAGGTAGTGAGCAGTTCTTC. Together with reference TRBV25-1 and TRBJ2-1, the CDR3 gives the full variable domain: EADIYQTPRYLVIGTGKKITLECSQTMGHDKMYWYQQDPGMELHLIHYSYGVNSTEKGDLSSESTVSRIRTEHFPLTLESARPSHTSQYLCASSEPGLGSEQFFGPGTRLTVL.

The table lists this clone with a few counts. A much larger clone lies one base from this, so it may be a read error. Other DNA sequences from this sample encode an identical CDR3 as well. The chain is built from TRBV6-1 and TRBJ1-1; 7 nucleotides align to TRBD1. With 4 bases clipped from V and 1 base from J, the junction kept 0 bases outside the gene matches. CDR3 size: 13 residues. CDR1 MNHNS and CDR2 SASEGT come from the germline V gene. In nucleotides, the CDR3 is TGTGCCAGCAGTGGACAGGGGAACACTGAAGCTTTCTTT. Its protein product is CASSGQGNTEAFF.

The chain joins TRBV7-2 to TRBJ2-1; tentative D call: TRBD1 (5 bases). Trimming removed 5 bases from V and 8 bases from J, with 16 bases in between. The CDR3 has 14 amino acids. The germline V gene encodes CDR1 SGHTA and CDR2 FQGNSA. The CDR3 region has the DNA TGTGCCAGCAGCCCTACTTCCAGGGAACATGAGCAGTTCTTC. Translated: CASSPTSREHEQFF. The full variable domain, rest sourced from reference TRBV7-2 and TRBJ2-1, is GAGVSQSPSNKVTEKGKDVELRCDPISGHTALYWYRQSLGQGLEFLIYFQGNSAPDKSGLPSDRFSAERTGGSVSTLTIQRTQQEDSAVYLCASSPTSREHEQFFGPGTRLTVL.

The genes are TRBV9 and TRBJ2-4, with 10 bases lining up with TRBD2. J lost 6 bases, V lost 0 bases, and 9 bases had no gene match. CDR1 is SGDLS, CDR2 YYNGEE, per germline. This CDR3 has 17 residues. CDR3 residues: CASSVGREREGGNIQYF. The CDR3 DNA is TGTGCCAGCAGCGTAGGTAGGGAGCGGGAGGGAGGAAACATTCAGTACTTC.

The CDR3 is CASSDSRGGPSEQFF. CDR3 coding DNA: TGTGCCAGCAGTGATAGTCGGGGGGGGCCTTCTGAGCAGTTCTTC. The chain employs TRBV25-1 and TRBJ2-1, with 8 bases aligning to TRBD2. The V gene's germline CDR1 is MGHDK and CDR2 SYGVNS. Germline trimming cut 3 bases from V and 9 bases from J; bases unmatched to any gene: 10. The CDR3 covers 15 residues.

The table lists this clone with many counts. The rearrangement joins TRBV2 to TRBJ1-4; D not resolved. Germline-derived CDR1 and CDR2 are SNHLY and FYNNEI. This CDR3 comprises 11 residues. CDR3 nucleotide sequence: TGTGGCTCCGGGCAGGACGAAAAACTGTTTTTT. Translation: CGSGQDEKLFF.

This clone was detected only once. The J gene is TRBJ2-2, the V gene TRBV27; D gene uncertain. V was cut by 2 bases and J by 1 base, with 8 bases left in between. The CDR3 length is 15 residues. Per germline, CDR1 MNHEY and CDR2 SMNVEV (reference sequence). DNA for the CDR3: TGTGCCAGCAGTTTAGGGAACGGGAACACCGGGGAGCTGTTTTTT. This codes for CASSLGNGNTGELFF.

This chain joins TRBV10-3 and TRBJ2-3; 7 nucleotides match TRBD2. Germline CDR1 reads ENHRY; CDR2 reads SYGVKD. Trimming at V came to 6 bases and at J to 0 bases, leaving 15 bases not matched to a gene. This CDR3 has 18 amino acids. The CDR3: CAIRGIAGEPTSTDTQYF. The CDR3 coding sequence is TGTGCCATCAGGGGGATTGCGGGAGAACCCACTAGCACAGATACGCAGTATTTT.

Points on this clone: The identical CDR3 is also encoded by other nucleotide sequences in the sample. The rearrangement joins TRBV30 to TRBJ2-2; no definite D call. V was clipped by 4 bases and J by 0 bases, with 9 bases between them. Looked up from germline, CDR1 is GTSNPN and CDR2 is SVGIG (reference sequence). The CDR3 loop spans 14 amino acids. The CDR3 here is CAWNRQSNTGELFF. The CDR3, as DNA: TGTGCCTGGAATCGGCAGTCGAACACCGGGGAGCTGTTTTTT.

The chain recombines TRBV19 with TRBJ2-5; possibly TRBD1 for D (6 bases). The CDR3 loop spans 14 amino acids. V lost 5 bases and J 3 bases, leaving 13 bases between the germline ends. Looked up from germline, CDR1 is LNHDA and CDR2 is SQIVND (reference sequence). For the CDR3, the DNA is TGTGCCAGTAGTGCCACCCAGGGGAAAGAGACCCAGTACTTC. Translation: CASSATQGKETQYF.

The chain couples TRBV6-1 to TRBJ2-7, with D unresolved. This CDR3 comprises 12 residues. V was trimmed by 6 bases and J by 3 bases, leaving 9 bases between them. Germline V lookup: CDR1 MNHNS, CDR2 SASEGT. The chain's CDR3 is CASRDFYYEQYF. The CDR3 DNA sequence: TGTGCCAGCAGGGATTTTTACTACGAGCAGTACTTC.